The entry below gives a single T cell receptor beta chain sequence along with its context. The V and J ends lost 5 bases and 5 bases, in that order; junction bases with no gene match: 9. This CDR3 region has 16 residues. Germline V CDR1 and CDR2: SGHTA, FQGNSA. The library targeted TCRbeta and was prepared with unique molecular identifiers. TCRdb reprocessed the PCR reads with MiXCR, giving one entry per CDR3 protein. Of almost 400,000 distinct CDR3 sequences in the sample, roughly 20% were seen once. The data derive from a study of T-cell reconstitution after alpha-beta-depleted transplantation in children.

This receptor was taken from a human donor who donated a stem cell graft to a child with acute myeloid leukemia. The specimen comprised PBMCs from the stem cell graft donor, sampled from the stem cell graft. This chain joins TRBV7-2 and TRBJ1-6, with 7 positions matching TRBD1. The CDR3 nucleotides read TGTGCCAGCAGCCTGCAGACAGGGTTGAATAATTCACCCCTCCACTTT. Translating it yields CASSLQTGLNNSPLHF.